This T cell receptor beta chain was found in a study of low-dose radiotherapy and immunotherapy resistance in tumors. This clonotype occurred once. V shed 0 bases, J shed 0 bases, and the junction held 4 bases outside the gene matches. This CDR3 contains 17 residues. Germline assignment: CDR1 DFQATT and CDR2 SNEGSKA (reference sequence). Gene-specific TRAV and TRBV primers were used for first-strand cDNA, covering alpha and beta chains. A constant-region primer paired with the V-primer adapter amplified TCRs over approximately 18 PCR cycles. TCRdb re-analysed the reads in MiXCR, keeping a single row per CDR3 protein. The data contain 6,700 or so distinct CDR3 sequences, over 55% of them singletons.

This receptor was taken from a human donor with advanced metastatic prostate, ovarian, gallbladder or colorectal cancer (not recorded which). This table probably holds off-target reads from a library built for another chain. The gene calls are TRBV20-1 and TRBJ2-2; 10 bases align to TRBD2. For the CDR3, the DNA is TGCAGTGCTAGAGATCGTCTAGCGGGGGCGAACACCGGGGAGCTGTTTTTT. It encodes CSARDRLAGANTGELFF.